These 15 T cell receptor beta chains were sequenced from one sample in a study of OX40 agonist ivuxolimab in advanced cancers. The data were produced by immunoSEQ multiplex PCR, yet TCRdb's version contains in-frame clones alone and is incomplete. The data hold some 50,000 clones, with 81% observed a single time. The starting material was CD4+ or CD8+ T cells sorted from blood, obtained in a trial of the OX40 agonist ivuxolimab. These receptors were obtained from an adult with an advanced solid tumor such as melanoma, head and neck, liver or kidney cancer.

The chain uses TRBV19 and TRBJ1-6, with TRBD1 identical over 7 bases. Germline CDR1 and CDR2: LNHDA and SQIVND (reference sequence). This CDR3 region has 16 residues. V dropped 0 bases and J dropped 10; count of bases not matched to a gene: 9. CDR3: CASSIDDRVLESPLHF. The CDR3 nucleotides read TGTGCCAGTAGTATAGACGACAGGGTGTTGGAGTCACCCCTCCACTTT. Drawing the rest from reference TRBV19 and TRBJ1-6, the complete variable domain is DGGITQSPKYLFRKEGQNVTLSCEQNLNHDAMYWYRQDPGQGLRLIYYSQIVNDFQKGDIAEGYSVSREKKESFPLTVTSAQKNPTAFYLCASSIDDRVLESPLHFGNGTRLTVT.

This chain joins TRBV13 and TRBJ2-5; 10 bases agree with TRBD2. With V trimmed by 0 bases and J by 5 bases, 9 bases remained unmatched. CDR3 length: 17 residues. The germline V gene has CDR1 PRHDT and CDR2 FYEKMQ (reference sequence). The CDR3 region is CASSLGRAGGRRETQYF. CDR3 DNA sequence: TGTGCCAGCAGCTTAGGCCGAGCGGGGGGGCGCAGGGAGACCCAGTACTTC.

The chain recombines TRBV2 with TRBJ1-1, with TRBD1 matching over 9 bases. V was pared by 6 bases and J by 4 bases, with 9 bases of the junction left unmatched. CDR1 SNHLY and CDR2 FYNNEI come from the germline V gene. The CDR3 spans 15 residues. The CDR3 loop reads CASRGTGFEGTEAFF. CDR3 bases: TGTGCCAGCAGGGGGACAGGGTTTGAAGGCACTGAAGCTTTCTTT. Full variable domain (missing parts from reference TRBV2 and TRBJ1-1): EPEVTQTPSHQVTQMGQEVILRCVPISNHLYFYWYRQILGQKVEFLVSFYNNEISEKSEIFDDQFSVERPDGSNFTLKIRSTKLEDSAMYFCASRGTGFEGTEAFFGQGTRLTVV.

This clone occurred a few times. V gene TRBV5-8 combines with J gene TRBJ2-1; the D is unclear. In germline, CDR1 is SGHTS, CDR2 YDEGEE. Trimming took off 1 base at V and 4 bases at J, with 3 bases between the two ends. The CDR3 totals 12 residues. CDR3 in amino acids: CASSLLYNEQFF. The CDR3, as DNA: TGTGCCAGCAGCTTGTTATACAATGAGCAGTTCTTC.

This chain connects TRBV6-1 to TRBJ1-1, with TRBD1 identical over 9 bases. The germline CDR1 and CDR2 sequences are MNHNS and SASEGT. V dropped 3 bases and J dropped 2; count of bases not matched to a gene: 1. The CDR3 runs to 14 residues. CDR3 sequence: CASSEDRGNTEAFF. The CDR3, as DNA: TGTGCCAGCAGTGAGGACAGGGGCAACACTGAAGCTTTCTTT.

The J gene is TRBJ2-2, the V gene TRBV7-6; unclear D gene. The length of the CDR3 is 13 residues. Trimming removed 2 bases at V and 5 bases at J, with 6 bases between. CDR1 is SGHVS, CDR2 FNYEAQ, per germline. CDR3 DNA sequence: TGTGCCAGCAGCTTACTAGAGACCGGGGAGCTGTTTTTT. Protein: CASSLLETGELFF.

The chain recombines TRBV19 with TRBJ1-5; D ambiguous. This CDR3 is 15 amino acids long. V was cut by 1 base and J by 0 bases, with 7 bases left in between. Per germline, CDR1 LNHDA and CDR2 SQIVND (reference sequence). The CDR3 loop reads CASSIGPSSNQPQHF. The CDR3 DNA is TGTGCCAGTAGTATAGGGCCCTCTAGCAATCAGCCCCAGCATTTT.

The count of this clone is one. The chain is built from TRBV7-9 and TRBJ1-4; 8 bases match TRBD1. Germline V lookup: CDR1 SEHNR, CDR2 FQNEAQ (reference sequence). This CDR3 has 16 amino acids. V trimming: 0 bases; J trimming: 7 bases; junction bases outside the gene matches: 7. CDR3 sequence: CASSLAPGGTREKLFF. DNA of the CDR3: TGTGCCAGCAGCTTAGCCCCAGGGGGCACGCGTGAAAAACTGTTTTTT.

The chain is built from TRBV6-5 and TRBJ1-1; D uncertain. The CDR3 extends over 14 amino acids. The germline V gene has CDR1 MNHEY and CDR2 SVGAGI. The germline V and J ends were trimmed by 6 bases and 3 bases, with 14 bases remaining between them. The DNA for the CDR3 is TGTGCCAGCAGGGTGACACCGGAGGACACTGAAGCTTTCTTT. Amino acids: CASRVTPEDTEAFF.

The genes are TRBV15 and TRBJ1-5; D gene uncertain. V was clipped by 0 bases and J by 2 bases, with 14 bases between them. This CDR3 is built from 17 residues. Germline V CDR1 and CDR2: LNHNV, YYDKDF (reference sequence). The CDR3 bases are TGTGCCACCAGCAGAGATGATTCGGGGAGAGGCAATCAGCCCCAGCATTTT. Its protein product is CATSRDDSGRGNQPQHF.

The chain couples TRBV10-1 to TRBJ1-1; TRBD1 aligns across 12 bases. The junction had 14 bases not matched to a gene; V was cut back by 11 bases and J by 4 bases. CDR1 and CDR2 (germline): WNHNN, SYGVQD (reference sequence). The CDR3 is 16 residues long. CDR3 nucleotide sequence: TGCGCCGGGCCCCCCGGGACAGGGGGCGAGGGCACTGAAGCTTTCTTT. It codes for CAGPPGTGGEGTEAFF.

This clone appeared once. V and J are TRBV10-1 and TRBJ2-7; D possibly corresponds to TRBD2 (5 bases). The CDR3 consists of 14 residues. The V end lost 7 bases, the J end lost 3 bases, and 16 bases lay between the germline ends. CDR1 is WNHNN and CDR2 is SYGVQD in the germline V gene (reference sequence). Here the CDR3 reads CASTHGLTGYEQYF. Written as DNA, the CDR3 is TGCGCCAGCACCCACGGACTGACGGGCTACGAGCAGTACTTC.

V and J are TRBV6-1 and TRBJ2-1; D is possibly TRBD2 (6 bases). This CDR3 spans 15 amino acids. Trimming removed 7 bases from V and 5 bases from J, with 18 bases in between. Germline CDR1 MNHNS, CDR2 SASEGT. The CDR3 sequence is CASTFWRDEHNEQFF. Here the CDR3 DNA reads TGTGCCAGCACCTTTTGGAGGGATGAGCACAATGAGCAGTTCTTC.

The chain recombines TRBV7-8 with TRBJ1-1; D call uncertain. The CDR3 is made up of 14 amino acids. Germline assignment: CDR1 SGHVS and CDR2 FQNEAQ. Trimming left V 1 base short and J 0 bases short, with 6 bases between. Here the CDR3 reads CASSLEGLNTEAFF. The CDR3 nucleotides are TGTGCCAGCAGCTTAGAAGGATTGAACACTGAAGCTTTCTTT.

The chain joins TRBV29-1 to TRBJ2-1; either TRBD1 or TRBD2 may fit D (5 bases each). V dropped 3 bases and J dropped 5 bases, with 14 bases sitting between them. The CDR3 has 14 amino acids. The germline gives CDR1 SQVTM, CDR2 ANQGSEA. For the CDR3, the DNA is TGCAGCGTTGAGGGGCCTAGCTACGACAATGAGCAGTTCTTC. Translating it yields CSVEGPSYDNEQFF.